This T cell receptor (beta chain) came from a study of Ad26.COV2.S vaccination and SARS-CoV-2 variants. Whole-study results and caveats: Breadth measured for non-spike TCRs was similar across vaccine and placebo recipients.

The method was immunoSEQ multiplex PCR; TCRdb's version includes in-frame clones alone and lacks a portion of them. The sample lists some 250,000 clones; approximately 88% were seen once. Concerning this clone itself: Its antigen is as yet unknown.

The CDR3 consists of 15 residues. The ends were cut back, 6 bases at V and 10 bases at J, with 21 bases in the middle. Germline V gene sequence: CDR1 SEHNR, CDR2 FQNEAQ (reference sequence). Specified treatment: over 15 received Ad26.COV2.S at low or high dose, single or two shots; 5 received placebo; per-sample allocation not given. Sampling happened 63 days after the first vaccine or placebo injection. Donation was by an adult aged 18-55 years who was in Boston. Sequenced material: peripheral blood, taken in a trial of Ad26.COV2.S vaccine versus placebo. The gene calls are TRBV7-9 and TRBJ1-4; the D gene is possibly TRBD1 (6 bases). The sequence came from a person between 18 and 65 years old who received the Ad26.COV2.S COVID-19 vaccine or a placebo. In nucleotides, the CDR3 is TGTGCCAGCAGGATGGGGGGCGTCCCCGAGGGAAAACTGTTTTTT. As protein: CASRMGGVPEGKLFF.